These 16 T cell receptor beta chains came from one sample sequenced in a study of blood T cell repertoires in COVID-19. Sequencing was performed with immunoSEQ multiplex PCR; in TCRdb, only in-frame clones are kept and a portion is missing. Among about 120,000 clones listed, roughly 89% were seen once. The specimen was PBMCs or T cells enriched from blood (not recorded which). The receptors originated from a woman aged 25 to 39 who had recovered from COVID-19.

A few counts support this clone. The chain has TRBV19 and TRBJ2-2, with TRBD1 as a possible D gene (6 bases). V lost 1 base and J 3 bases, leaving 18 bases between the germline ends. In germline, CDR1 is LNHDA, CDR2 SQIVND (reference sequence). The CDR3 consists of 18 residues. The CDR3 region is CASSIAPIQGYYTGELFF. The CDR3 nucleotides read TGTGCCAGTAGTATAGCCCCTATACAGGGCTATTACACCGGGGAGCTGTTTTTT.

CDR3 sequence reads: CASSSGTGIGPQHF. The CDR3 nucleotides are TGTGCCAGCAGTTCCGGCACAGGGATTGGGCCCCAGCATTTT. The chain recombines TRBV27 with TRBJ1-5, with D possibly matching TRBD1 (6 bases). CDR3 length: 14 residues. Germline V CDR1 and CDR2: MNHEY, SMNVEV (reference sequence). V lost 4 bases and J lost 9, with 16 bases in between.

This clone was detected once. This same CDR3 is encoded by further DNA sequences in the sample. This chain joins TRBV5-4 and TRBJ2-1, with D hard to call. The germline V and J ends were trimmed by 2 bases and 7 bases, with 7 bases remaining between them. From germline, CDR1 is SGHNT and CDR2 YYREEE (reference sequence). The CDR3 sequence is 12 residues long. CDR3 amino acids: CASSFARNEQFF. The CDR3 DNA reads TGTGCCAGCAGCTTCGCGAGGAATGAGCAGTTCTTC.

The genes are TRBV4-3 and TRBJ2-1; 8 bases map to TRBD2. The CDR3 runs to 15 residues. Trimming at V came to 2 bases and at J to 4 bases, leaving 4 bases not matched to a gene. Germline V gene lookup returns CDR1 LGHNA and CDR2 YSLEER. This CDR3 reads CASSQSSGIYNEQFF. The CDR3 DNA reads TGCGCCAGCAGCCAAAGTAGCGGGATATACAATGAGCAGTTCTTC.

This clone was picked up a small number of times. The J gene is TRBJ1-2, the V gene TRBV3-1 (or the pseudogene TRBV3-2); TRBD1 is a possible D gene (6 bases). V lost 4 bases, J lost 7 bases, and 28 bases lay in between. The CDR3 is 18 amino acids. CDR1 is LGHDT and CDR2 is YNNKEL in the germline V gene (reference sequence). The CDR3, as DNA: TGTGCCAGCAGCCGCGAAGGATCGCGAAGAGGAAAAGGGGGTGGCTACACCTTC. It is translated as CASSREGSRRGKGGGYTF.

The genes are TRBV6-1 and TRBJ1-4; 9 bases align to TRBD1. Germline values: CDR1 MNHNS, CDR2 SASEGT. V shed 3 bases and J 7 bases; nucleotides not matched to a gene: 3. The length of the CDR3 is 14 residues. CDR3 coding DNA: TGTGCCAGCAGTGACACAGGGGGCAGTGAAAAACTGTTTTTT. Translated, it gives CASSDTGGSEKLFF.

The genes are TRBV13 and TRBJ1-1; D is ambiguous. The CDR3 totals 14 residues. In germline, CDR1 is PRHDT, CDR2 FYEKMQ (reference sequence). The V end lost 0 bases, the J end lost 4 bases, and 9 bases lay between the germline ends. Written as DNA, the CDR3 is TGTGCCAGCAGCTTAGGGGACTTAAGCACTGAAGCTTTCTTT. It translates to CASSLGDLSTEAFF. Based on the CDR3 plus reference TRBV13 and TRBJ1-1, the full variable domain is AAGVIQSPRHLIKEKRETATLKCYPIPRHDTVYWYQQGPGQDPQFLISFYEKMQSDKGSIPDRFSAQQFSDYHSELNMSSLELGDSALYFCASSLGDLSTEAFFGQGTRLTVV.

The chain carries TRBV6-5 and TRBJ2-5; D possibly corresponds to TRBD1 (8 bases). The CDR3 runs to 15 residues. Deletions cut 6 bases from V and 5 bases from J, with 19 bases between. CDR1 and CDR2 (germline): MNHEY, SVGAGI. In nucleotides, the CDR3 is TGTGCCAGCAGAACCCACAGGGGGAGGGTCGAGACCCAGTACTTC. Its translation: CASRTHRGRVETQYF.

The genes are TRBV18 and TRBJ2-3; possibly TRBD1 for D (5 bases). The V and J ends lost 0 bases and 3 bases respectively, with 13 bases between them. CDR1 is KGHSH and CDR2 is LQKENI in the germline V gene. CDR3 length: 16 residues. The CDR3 coding sequence is TGTGCCAGCTCACCACCGGCAGGGTTGGGGACAGATACGCAGTATTTT. Translation gives CASSPPAGLGTDTQYF.

This sequence joins TRBV20-1 and TRBJ1-1; TRBD1 aligns across 11 bases. The germline V gene encodes CDR1 DFQATT and CDR2 SNEGSKA (reference sequence). This CDR3 region has 15 residues. The junction had 7 bases not matched to a gene; V was cut back by 3 bases and J by 4 bases. In DNA, the CDR3 is TGCAGTGCTAGTAGTCGGGACAGGGGGGGCACTGAAGCTTTCTTT. The encoded protein is CSASSRDRGGTEAFF.

The rearrangement links TRBV3-1 (or the pseudogene TRBV3-2) to TRBJ2-5; D is possibly TRBD1 (6 bases). There are 17 residues in the CDR3. Germline CDR1 LGHDT, CDR2 YNNKEL (reference sequence). The V and J ends lost 0 bases and 4 bases respectively, with 18 bases between them. In nucleotides, the CDR3 is TGTGCCAGCAGCCAAGACCATTCAGGGGTACTGGTAGAGACCCAGTACTTC. It encodes CASSQDHSGVLVETQYF.

The chain couples TRBV15 to TRBJ2-6, with 12 positions matching TRBD1. Trimming removed 4 bases from V and 4 bases from J; junction bases left unmatched: 11. This CDR3 comprises 19 residues. The germline CDR1 and CDR2 sequences are LNHNV and YYDKDF (reference sequence). DNA of the CDR3: TGTGCCACCAGCACCCACCAAAGGGACAGGGGGCTAGGGGCCAACGTCCTGACTTTC. This translates into CATSTHQRDRGLGANVLTF.

The chain couples TRBV7-9 to TRBJ1-2; a weak D match, TRBD1 (6 bases). V was shortened by 5 bases and J by 1 base, with 11 bases between the two germline ends. The CDR3 has 14 amino acids. Germline CDR1 SEHNR, CDR2 FQNEAQ (reference sequence). Here the CDR3 DNA reads TGTGCCAGCAGCGAGGGACATTTTAACTATGGCTACACCTTC. This codes for CASSEGHFNYGYTF.

The gene calls are TRBV6-4 and TRBJ2-1, with 8 nucleotides matching TRBD2. Unmatched junction bases numbered 4, after V lost 0 bases and J lost 6 bases. The CDR3 consists of 15 residues. The germline V gene has CDR1 MRHNA and CDR2 SNTAGT. This chain's CDR3 is CASSDSAGGGNEQFF. In nucleotides, the CDR3 is TGTGCCAGCAGTGACTCCGCGGGAGGAGGCAATGAGCAGTTCTTC.

V gene TRBV27 combines with J gene TRBJ2-1; the D gene is possibly TRBD2 (6 bases). From germline, CDR1 is MNHEY and CDR2 SMNVEV (reference sequence). V was cut by 7 bases and J by 10 bases, with 26 bases left in between. The CDR3 has 16 amino acids. The CDR3 bases are TGTGCCAGCACTGGTTCCCAGGAGGGCCCGGTTGGGGAGCAGTTCTTC. It yields the protein CASTGSQEGPVGEQFF.

V gene TRBV9 combines with J gene TRBJ1-4; D unclear. Trimming took 3 bases from V and 10 from J, leaving 10 bases between them. The length of the CDR3 is 12 residues. From germline, CDR1 is SGDLS and CDR2 YYNGEE. In nucleotides, the CDR3 is TGTGCCAGCAGCGACTCACCCGGAAAACTGTTTTTT. Translation gives CASSDSPGKLFF.